This TCR beta chain was identified in a study of T cells after yellow fever vaccination. Researchers made TCR cDNA using 5'RACE template switching, and this step added a universal primer site and UMIs. TCRdb re-called the 5' RACE reads through MiXCR, storing one row per CDR3 protein. The data contain 310,000 or so distinct CDR3 sequences, approximately 3.9% of them singletons. Germline assignment: CDR1 SGDLS and CDR2 YYNGEE. Trimming removed 4 bases from V and 3 bases from J; junction bases left unmatched: 8. The CDR3 has 15 amino acids. Study observations and caveats: Weaker, the secondary response peaked sooner, at day 5 versus 15. Clonotype sharing between CD4 and CD8 compartments was small. Reappearance after the booster was observed for most primary-vaccination clones (around 95% CD4, roughly 90% CD8).

This clonotype has only a few counts. As yet, its antigen is unknown. The TCR comes from a man aged 18-30 years who received the YFV17D yellow fever vaccine. The specimen was PBMCs, collected on the day of the yellow fever booster vaccination. The rearrangement links TRBV9 to TRBJ2-3; 7 nucleotides agree with TRBD1. Here the CDR3 DNA reads TGTGCCAGCAGCTCGACAGGGTATCCTACAGATACGCAGTATTTT. As protein: CASSSTGYPTDTQYF.